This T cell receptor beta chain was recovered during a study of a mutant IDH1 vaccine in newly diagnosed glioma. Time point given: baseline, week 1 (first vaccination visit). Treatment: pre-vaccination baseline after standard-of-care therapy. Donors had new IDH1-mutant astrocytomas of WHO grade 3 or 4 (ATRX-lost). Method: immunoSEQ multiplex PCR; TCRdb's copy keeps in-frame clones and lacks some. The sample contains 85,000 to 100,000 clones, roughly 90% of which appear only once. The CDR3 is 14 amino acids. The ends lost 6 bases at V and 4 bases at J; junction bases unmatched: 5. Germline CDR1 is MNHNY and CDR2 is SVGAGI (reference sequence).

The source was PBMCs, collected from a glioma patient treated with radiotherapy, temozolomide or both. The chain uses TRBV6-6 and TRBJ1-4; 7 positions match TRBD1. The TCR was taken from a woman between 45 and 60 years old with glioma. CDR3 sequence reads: CASRTQGLNEKLFF. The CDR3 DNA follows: TGTGCCAGCAGAACACAGGGGCTTAATGAAAAACTGTTTTTT.